One and the same sample provided the 22 T cell receptor beta chains below, sequenced in a study of Graves' ophthalmopathy and Graves' hyperthyroidism. RNA transcripts provided the template for amplifying TCR beta CDR3 regions. The library came from an HTBI-primed first-round RT-PCR and a second-round multiplex PCR. TCRdb re-called the multiplex PCR reads through MiXCR, storing one row per CDR3 protein. The sample has about 220,000 distinct CDR3 sequences; roughly 21% are singletons. The sequenced material came from peripheral blood. Source of these receptors: a woman in her 50s with Graves' ophthalmopathy.

This clonotype came up many times. This sequence joins TRBV6-1 and TRBJ1-5; unclear D gene. CDR3 length equals 15 residues. CDR1 MNHNS and CDR2 SASEGT come from the germline V gene. V was shortened by 8 bases and J by 0 bases, with 14 bases between the two germline ends. CDR3 nucleotide sequence: TGTGCCAGCGGAGAAAGTGGAATTAGCAATCAGCCCCAGCATTTT. Translating it yields CASGESGISNQPQHF.

This clonotype has ten or more counts. The chain recombines TRBV10-3 with TRBJ1-3, with no clear D. CDR3 length: 14 amino acids. Per the germline V gene, CDR1 is ENHRY and CDR2 is SYGVKD. V was pared by 0 bases and J by 3 bases, with 6 bases between. This chain's CDR3 is CAISESWGGNTIYF. For the CDR3, the DNA is TGTGCCATCAGTGAGTCGTGGGGTGGAAACACCATATATTTT.

This clonotype was seen a few times. The chain joins TRBV3-1 to TRBJ1-3; 8 bases are a match to TRBD1. The CDR3 is 15 amino acids. Germline V CDR1 and CDR2: LGHDT, YNNKEL (reference sequence). V was clipped by 9 bases and J by 5 bases; unmatched bases: 12. CDR3 in amino acids: CARGTGFCSRNTIYF. Written as DNA, the CDR3 is TGTGCCAGAGGGACAGGCTTTTGTTCTAGAAACACCATATATTTT.

The rearrangement joins TRBV9 to TRBJ1-5, with a possible D match to TRBD1 (5 bases). CDR1 and CDR2 from the germline V gene are SGDLS and YYNGEE. The CDR3 has 15 amino acids. The germline V and J ends were trimmed by 0 bases and 4 bases, with 11 bases remaining between them. The CDR3 loop reads CASSVGGRLNQPQHF. DNA of the CDR3: TGTGCCAGCAGCGTAGGGGGCAGGTTGAATCAGCCCCAGCATTTT.

This clonotype was counted at least ten times. The chain carries TRBV30 and TRBJ2-7; maybe TRBD1 (5 bases). Trimming pared 3 bases from V and 4 bases from J, leaving 7 bases between. From germline, CDR1 is GTSNPN and CDR2 SVGIG (reference sequence). CDR3 length equals 11 residues. CDR3 loop: CAWSGQYEQYF. The CDR3 DNA follows: TGTGCCTGGAGCGGACAATACGAGCAGTACTTC.

The chain carries TRBV6-8 and TRBJ1-2; no firm D call. Germline lookup yields CDR1 MNHGY and CDR2 SAAAGT. There are 17 residues in the CDR3. V was trimmed by 8 bases and J by 5 bases, leaving 27 bases between them. CDR3 DNA: TGTGCCAGCGGTAATGGGAGTGGCCTTATGGACTATTATGGCTACACCTTC. Its protein product is CASGNGSGLMDYYGYTF.

Many counts were recorded for this clonotype. V and J are TRBV18 and TRBJ1-2; tentative D call: TRBD1 (5 bases). The ends were cut back, 3 bases at V and 1 base at J, with 18 bases in the middle. The germline gives CDR1 KGHSH, CDR2 LQKENI. The CDR3 runs to 17 residues. The CDR3 region has the DNA TGTGCCAGCTCACCCCCCCACGGCAGGGAACTTAACTATGGCTACACCTTC. Amino acids: CASSPPHGRELNYGYTF.

This clonotype was seen only a few times. The chain links TRBV5-1 to TRBJ1-3; 7 nucleotides agree with TRBD1. J lost 0 bases, V lost 4 bases, and 16 bases had no gene match. The CDR3 runs to 19 residues. Germline assignment: CDR1 SGHRS and CDR2 YFSETQ. Written as DNA, the CDR3 is TGCGCCAGCAGCCTGGGAAAGACAGGGAACCCGGGCTCTGGAAACACCATATATTTT. It specifies CASSLGKTGNPGSGNTIYF.

This rearrangement joins TRBV27 to TRBJ2-7; maybe TRBD1 (6 bases). Germline V CDR1 and CDR2: MNHEY, SMNVEV (reference sequence). Trimming took 6 bases from V and 3 from J, leaving 12 bases between them. The length of the CDR3 is 13 residues. This CDR3 is CASSHKGGYEQYF. The CDR3 coding sequence is TGTGCCAGCAGCCACAAAGGGGGCTACGAGCAGTACTTC.

This clonotype was seen many times. The chain joins TRBV12-3 or TRBV12-4 to TRBJ2-2; D remains ambiguous. CDR3 length equals 13 residues. V dropped 7 bases and J dropped 5 bases, with 11 bases sitting between them. CDR3 region: CASTQIGTGELFF. The CDR3 bases are TGTGCCAGCACCCAGATAGGGACCGGGGAGCTGTTTTTT.

This clonotype was counted many times. The chain is built from TRBV24-1 and TRBJ1-1; 8 positions agree with TRBD1. J was trimmed by 7 bases and V by 2 bases; bases with no gene match: 5. Germline lookup yields CDR1 KGHDR and CDR2 SFDVKD. There are 14 residues in the CDR3. CDR3 protein: CATSDSTDRGEAFF. As DNA, the CDR3 is TGTGCCACCAGTGATTCCACCGACAGGGGTGAAGCTTTCTTT.

V is TRBV19 and J is TRBJ1-2; possibly TRBD1 for D (5 bases). V shed 7 bases and J shed 8 bases, with 26 bases lying between them. The CDR3 has 16 amino acids. The germline V gene encodes CDR1 LNHDA and CDR2 SQIVND (reference sequence). The CDR3 here is CASTRGSFGRGDGYTF. As DNA, the CDR3 is TGTGCCAGTACCCGAGGATCCTTTGGTAGGGGAGACGGCTACACCTTC.

Many counts were recorded for this clonotype. V usage is TRBV12-3 or TRBV12-4 and J usage is TRBJ1-6; D is uncertain. With 3 bases removed from V and 7 bases from J, the gap between germline ends came to 7 bases. The CDR3 loop spans 13 amino acids. The CDR3 reads CASSFAGNSPLHF. The CDR3 DNA is TGTGCCAGCAGTTTTGCGGGAAATTCACCCCTCCACTTT.

Many counts were recorded for this clonotype. CDR3 amino acids: CASSQDGQGELPQHF. DNA for the CDR3: TGCGCCAGCAGCCAAGATGGTCAGGGGGAGTTGCCCCAGCATTTT. This chain connects TRBV4-1 to TRBJ1-5, with 7 bases identical to TRBD1. Germline trimming cut 0 bases from V and 9 bases from J; bases unmatched to any gene: 8. The CDR3 is made up of 15 amino acids. From germline, CDR1 is MGHRA and CDR2 YSYEKL.

The chain recombines TRBV2 with TRBJ2-5; no clear D. The closer fit of TRBJ2-1 to the DNA end suggests the J call may be wrong. Per the germline V gene, CDR1 is SNHLY and CDR2 is FYNNEI. The CDR3 consists of 14 residues. The CDR3 DNA follows: TGTGCCAGCAGTGTAAATGATTTTGCGGATGAGCAGTTCTTC. As protein: CASSVNDFADEQFF.

This clonotype occurred many times. The chain recombines TRBV11-1 with TRBJ1-1; possibly TRBD1 for D (6 bases). CDR1 and CDR2 (germline): SGHAT, FQDESV (reference sequence). The V end was cut by 5 bases, the J end by 6 bases, with 13 bases between. CDR3 length equals 13 residues. CDR3 protein: CASSQGSGAEAFF. The CDR3 DNA follows: TGTGCCAGCAGCCAGGGGAGTGGGGCTGAAGCTTTCTTT.

This clonotype was observed a few times. The V gene is TRBV6-1, the J gene TRBJ2-7; D perhaps matches TRBD1 (6 bases). This CDR3 comprises 16 residues. V was cut by 6 bases and J by 0 bases, with 18 bases left in between. Germline V gene data show CDR1 as MNHNS and CDR2 as SASEGT. CDR3 protein: CASSKIKTGSSYEQYF. As DNA, the CDR3 is TGTGCCAGCAGCAAGATAAAGACAGGTAGCTCCTACGAGCAGTACTTC.

The V and J genes are TRBV29-1 and TRBJ2-2; a possible D gene is TRBD1 (6 bases). V was shortened by 0 bases and J by 5 bases, with 16 bases between the two germline ends. From germline, CDR1 is SQVTM and CDR2 ANQGSEA. This CDR3 comprises 16 residues. This chain's CDR3 is CSVEDARRGRTGELFF. In nucleotides, the CDR3 is TGCAGCGTTGAAGATGCCCGCAGGGGAAGGACCGGGGAGCTGTTTTTT.

This clonotype has at least ten counts. The chain employs TRBV6-2 or TRBV6-3 and TRBJ2-5; 9 bases are a match to TRBD1. The length of the CDR3 is 12 residues. The junction had 4 bases not matched to a gene; V was cut back by 10 bases and J by 4 bases. CDR1 and CDR2 from the germline V gene are MNHEY and SVGEGT. In DNA form, the CDR3 reads TGTGCCATAGGGACAGGGACAGAGACCCAGTACTTC. It encodes CAIGTGTETQYF.

Comments on this clonotype: Its ends do not fully match the called genes, so a read error is possible. The rearrangement joins TRBV12-3 or TRBV12-4 to TRBJ2-5; possible D gene TRBD1, 6 bases. The CDR3 consists of 15 residues. CDR3 amino acids: CASTTSTQGQETQYF. The CDR3 DNA is TGCGCCAGCACCACGTCCACCCAGGGGCAAGAGACCCAGTACTTC.

There are many counts of this clonotype. The J gene is TRBJ1-3, the V gene TRBV7-8; the D gene is possibly TRBD1 (5 bases). The CDR3 has 13 amino acids. Trimming shortened V by 1 base and J by 8 bases, and 9 bases separated the two germline ends. CDR1 SGHVS and CDR2 FQNEAQ come from the germline V gene. CDR3 DNA: TGTGCCAGCAGCTTAGGGGGGGGAGACACCATATATTTT. Translated, it gives CASSLGGGDTIYF.

A few counts support this clonotype. The chain's CDR3 is CASSGGTVSYEQYF. The CDR3 DNA is TGTGCCAGCAGCGGAGGGACAGTCTCCTACGAGCAGTACTTC. J is TRBJ2-7 and V is TRBV28; D possibly corresponds to TRBD1 (7 bases). The V gene's germline CDR1 is MDHEN and CDR2 SYDVKM. CDR3 length equals 14 residues. Trimming stripped 6 bases from V and 0 bases from J, with 12 bases between.